This T cell receptor (beta chain) came from a study of early T cells in non-severe SARS-CoV-2 infection. Whole-study context: It was bulk RNA from unsorted whole blood that was sequenced, and the chains were unpaired.

The CDR3 length is 16 residues. Losses at the gene ends were 5 bases for V and 2 bases for J; bases not matched to a gene: 12. Germline CDR1 is MDHEN and CDR2 is SYDVKM. This clonotype was seen ten or more times. TCRdb itself ran the 5' RACE reads through MiXCR, one entry per CDR3 protein. The sample lists about 110,000 distinct CDR3 sequences, around 10% occurring once. Input material: whole blood. The chain combines TRBV28 with TRBJ2-7, with 7 bases that match TRBD1. The origin of this receptor is an adult who was a healthcare worker with PCR-confirmed SARS-CoV-2 infection or an uninfected control (not recorded which). The CDR3 is CASSNFLGQLTYEQYF. The CDR3 DNA follows: TGTGCCAGCAGTAATTTTTTGGGACAGCTGACCTACGAGCAGTACTTC. Complete variable domain (other parts from reference TRBV28 and TRBJ2-7): DVKVTQSSRYLVKRTGEKVFLECVQDMDHENMFWYRQDPGLGLRLIYFSYDVKMKEKGDIPEGYSVSREKKERFSLILESASTNQTSMYLCASSNFLGQLTYEQYFGPGTRLTVT.